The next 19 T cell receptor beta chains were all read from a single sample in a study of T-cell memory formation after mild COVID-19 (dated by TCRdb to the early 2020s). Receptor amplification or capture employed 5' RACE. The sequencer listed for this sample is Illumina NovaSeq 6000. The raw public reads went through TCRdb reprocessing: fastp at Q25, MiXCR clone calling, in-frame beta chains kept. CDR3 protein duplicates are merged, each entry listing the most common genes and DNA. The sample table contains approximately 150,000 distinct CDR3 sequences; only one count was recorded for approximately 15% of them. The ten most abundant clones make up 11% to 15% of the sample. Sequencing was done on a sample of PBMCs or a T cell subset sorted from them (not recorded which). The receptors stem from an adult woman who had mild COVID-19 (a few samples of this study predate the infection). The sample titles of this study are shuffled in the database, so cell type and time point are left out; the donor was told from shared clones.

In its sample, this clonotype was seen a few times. This chain's CDR3 is CASSPTRGSYEQYF. In DNA, the CDR3 is TGTGCCAGCAGCCCCACCAGGGGCTCCTACGAGCAGTACTTC. The gene calls are TRBV7-8 and TRBJ2-7, with a weak D call TRBD1 (6 bases). V was shortened by 5 bases and J by 0 bases, with 11 bases between the two germline ends. Looked up from germline, CDR1 is SGHVS and CDR2 is FQNEAQ. The CDR3 consists of 14 residues.

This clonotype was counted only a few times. The CDR3 reads CASSYYPGMGDQGPDTEAFF. CDR3 nucleotide sequence: TGTGCCAGCAGTTATTACCCAGGGATGGGGGACCAGGGGCCGGACACTGAAGCTTTCTTT. This chain uses TRBV12-3 or TRBV12-4 with TRBJ1-1; the D gene is possibly TRBD1 (6 bases). Trimming stripped 4 bases from V and 3 bases from J, with 30 bases between. This CDR3 is built from 20 residues.

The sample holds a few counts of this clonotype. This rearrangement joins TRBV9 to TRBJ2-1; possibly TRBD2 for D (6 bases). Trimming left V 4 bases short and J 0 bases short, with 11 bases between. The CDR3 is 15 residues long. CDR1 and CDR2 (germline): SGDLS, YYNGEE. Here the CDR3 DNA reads TGTGCCAGCAGCCCCCGGGACTTCTCCTACAATGAGCAGTTCTTC. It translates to CASSPRDFSYNEQFF.

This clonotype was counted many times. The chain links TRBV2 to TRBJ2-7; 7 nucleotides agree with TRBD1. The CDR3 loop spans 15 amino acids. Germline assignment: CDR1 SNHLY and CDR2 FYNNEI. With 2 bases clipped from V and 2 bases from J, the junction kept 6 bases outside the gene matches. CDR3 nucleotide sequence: TGTGCCAGCAGTGAAACTGCAGGGGGACCCTACGAGCAGTACTTC. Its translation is CASSETAGGPYEQYF.

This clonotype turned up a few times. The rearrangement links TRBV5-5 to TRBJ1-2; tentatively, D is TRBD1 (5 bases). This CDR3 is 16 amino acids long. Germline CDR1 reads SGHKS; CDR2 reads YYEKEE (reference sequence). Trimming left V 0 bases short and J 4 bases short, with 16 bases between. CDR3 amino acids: CASSLATGTDGYGYTF. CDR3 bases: TGTGCCAGCAGCTTGGCGACCGGGACGGACGGCTATGGCTACACCTTC.

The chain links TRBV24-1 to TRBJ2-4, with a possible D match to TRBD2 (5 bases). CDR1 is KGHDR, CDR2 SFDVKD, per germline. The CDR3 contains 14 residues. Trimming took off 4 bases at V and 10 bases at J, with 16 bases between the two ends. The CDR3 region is CATSDRTGFGIQYF. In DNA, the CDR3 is TGTGCCACCAGTGACCGGACTGGATTTGGAATTCAGTACTTC.

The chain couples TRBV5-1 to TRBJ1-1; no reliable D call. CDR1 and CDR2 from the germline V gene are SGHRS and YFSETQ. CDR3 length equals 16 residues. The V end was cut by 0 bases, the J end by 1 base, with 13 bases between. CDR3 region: CASSLGGPLQNTEAFF. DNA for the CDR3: TGCGCCAGCAGCTTGGGCGGTCCGTTACAGAACACTGAAGCTTTCTTT.

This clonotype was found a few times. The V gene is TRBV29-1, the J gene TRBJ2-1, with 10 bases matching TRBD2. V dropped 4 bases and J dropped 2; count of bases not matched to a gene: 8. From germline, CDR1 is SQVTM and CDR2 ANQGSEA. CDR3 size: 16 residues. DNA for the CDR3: TGCAGCGTTGGTATAGCGGGAGGCTACGCCTACAATGAGCAGTTCTTC. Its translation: CSVGIAGGYAYNEQFF.

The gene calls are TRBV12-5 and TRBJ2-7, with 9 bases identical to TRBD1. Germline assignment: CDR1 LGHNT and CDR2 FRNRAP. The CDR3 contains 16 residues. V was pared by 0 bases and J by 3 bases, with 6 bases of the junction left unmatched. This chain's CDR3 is CASGLVSGTGNYEQYF. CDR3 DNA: TGTGCTAGTGGTTTGGTAAGTGGGACAGGGAACTACGAGCAGTACTTC. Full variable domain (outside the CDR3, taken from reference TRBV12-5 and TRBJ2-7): DARVTQTPRHKVTEMGQEVTMRCQPILGHNTVFWYRQTMMQGLELLAYFRNRAPLDDSGMPKDRFSAEMPDATLATLKIQPSEPRDSAVYFCASGLVSGTGNYEQYFGPGTRLTVT.

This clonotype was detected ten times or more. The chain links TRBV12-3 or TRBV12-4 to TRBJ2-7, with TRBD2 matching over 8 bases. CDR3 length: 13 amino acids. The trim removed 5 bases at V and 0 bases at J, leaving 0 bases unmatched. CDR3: CASSSGGSYEQYF. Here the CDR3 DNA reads TGTGCCAGCAGTAGCGGGGGCTCCTACGAGCAGTACTTC.

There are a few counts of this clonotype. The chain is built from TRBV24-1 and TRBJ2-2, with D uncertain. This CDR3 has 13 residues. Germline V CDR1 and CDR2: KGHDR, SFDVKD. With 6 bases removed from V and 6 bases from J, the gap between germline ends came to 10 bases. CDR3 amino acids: CATSLGTSGELFF. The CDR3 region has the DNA TGTGCCACCAGTCTAGGCACCTCCGGGGAGCTGTTTTTT.

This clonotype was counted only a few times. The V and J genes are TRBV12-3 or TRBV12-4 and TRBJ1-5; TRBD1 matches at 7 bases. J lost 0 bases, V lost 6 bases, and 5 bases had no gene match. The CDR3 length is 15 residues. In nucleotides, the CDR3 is TGTGCCAGCAGCCGGACAGGAGATAGCAATCAGCCCCAGCATTTT. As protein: CASSRTGDSNQPQHF.

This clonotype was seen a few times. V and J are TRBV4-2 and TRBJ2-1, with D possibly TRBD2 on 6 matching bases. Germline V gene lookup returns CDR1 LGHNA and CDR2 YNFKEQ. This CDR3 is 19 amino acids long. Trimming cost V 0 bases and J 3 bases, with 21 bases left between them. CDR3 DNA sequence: TGTGCCAGCAGCCAAGATTGGTTAGGAGAGGGGACTCTCTACAATGAGCAGTTCTTC. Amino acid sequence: CASSQDWLGEGTLYNEQFF.

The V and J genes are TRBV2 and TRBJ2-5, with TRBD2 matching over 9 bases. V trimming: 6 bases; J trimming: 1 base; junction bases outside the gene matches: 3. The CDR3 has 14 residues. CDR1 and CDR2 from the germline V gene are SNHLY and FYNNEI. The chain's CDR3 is CASRKLAGQETQYF. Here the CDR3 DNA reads TGTGCCAGCAGGAAACTAGCGGGCCAAGAGACCCAGTACTTC.

CDR3 nucleotides: TGTGCCACCAGTGATCCGGGACAGGGACGCGGCTACACCTTC. This encodes CATSDPGQGRGYTF. The chain joins TRBV24-1 to TRBJ1-2, with 9 bases aligning to TRBD1. In germline, CDR1 is KGHDR, CDR2 SFDVKD. V was clipped by 3 bases and J by 8 bases; unmatched bases: 6. This CDR3 comprises 14 residues.

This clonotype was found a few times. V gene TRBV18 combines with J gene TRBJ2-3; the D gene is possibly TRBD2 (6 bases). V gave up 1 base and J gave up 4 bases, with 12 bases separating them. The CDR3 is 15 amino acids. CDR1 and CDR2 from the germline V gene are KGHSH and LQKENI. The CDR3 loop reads CASSPLPSASDTQYF. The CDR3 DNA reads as TGTGCCAGCTCACCACTTCCTAGCGCGTCAGATACGCAGTATTTT.

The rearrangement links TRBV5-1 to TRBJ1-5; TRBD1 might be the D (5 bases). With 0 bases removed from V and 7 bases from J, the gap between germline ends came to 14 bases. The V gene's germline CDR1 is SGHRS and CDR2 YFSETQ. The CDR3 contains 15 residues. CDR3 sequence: CASSLGRERGQPQHF. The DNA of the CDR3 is TGCGCCAGCAGCTTGGGTAGGGAAAGGGGACAGCCCCAGCATTTT.

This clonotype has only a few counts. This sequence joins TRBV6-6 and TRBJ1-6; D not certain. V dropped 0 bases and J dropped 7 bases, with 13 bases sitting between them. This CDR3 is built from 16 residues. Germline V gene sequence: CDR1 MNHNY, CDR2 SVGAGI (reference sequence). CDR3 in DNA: TGTGCCAGCAGTTACTCGGGAGACATTTTGAATTCACCCCTCCACTTT. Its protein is CASSYSGDILNSPLHF.

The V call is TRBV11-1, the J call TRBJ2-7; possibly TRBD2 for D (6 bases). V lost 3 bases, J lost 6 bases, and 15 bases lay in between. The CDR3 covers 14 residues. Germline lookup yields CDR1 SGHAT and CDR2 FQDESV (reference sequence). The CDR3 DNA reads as TGTGCCAGCAGCTTGGGAGCGGGTGCCGCCGAGCAGTACTTC. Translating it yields CASSLGAGAAEQYF.